Listed below are T cell receptor beta chains from one sample, sequenced in a study of patients and donors after allogeneic stem cell transplantation. TCRdb used MiXCR to reprocess the RT-PCR reads, holding one entry per CDR3 protein. The sample includes about 110,000 distinct CDR3 sequences, less than 45% seen only once; the top ten take roughly 27%. The sequenced sample was blood, either unsorted or a sorted T cell fraction (not recorded which). These receptors all come from a human donor who was either an allogeneic HSCT recipient or a stem cell or donor lymphocyte infusion donor (not recorded which). It is not recorded whose cells these are; they may come from a transplant donor. Each CDR3 is given with its conserved first and last residue. Fields, in order: D gene, clone size, V gene, J gene, CDR3 protein, CDR3 DNA. D genes are given only for firm matches. Expanded clones get a size class; other rows say once, few or many, or leave the size out.

D: TRBD1
size: few
V: TRBV5-1
J: TRBJ1-1
CDR3: CASTRQGVSDTEAFF
DNA: TGCGCCAGCACTCGACAGGGGGTTTCGGACACTGAAGCTTTCTTT

D: TRBD2
size: -
V: TRBV6-5
J: TRBJ2-2
CDR3: CASRSLAGGPGTGELFF
DNA: TGTGCCAGCAGGTCCCTAGCGGGAGGGCCGGGCACCGGGGAGCTGTTTTTT

D: TRBD2
size: -
V: TRBV10-3
J: TRBJ2-2
CDR3: CAISDQRELGTGELFF
DNA: TGTGCCATCAGTGACCAGCGGGAGCTTGGGACCGGGGAGCTGTTTTTT

D: TRBD1
size: many
V: TRBV7-2
J: TRBJ1-5
CDR3: CASSLGTGRDQPQHF
DNA: TGTGCCAGCAGCCTCGGGACAGGAAGAGATCAGCCCCAGCATTTT

D: -
size: -
V: TRBV20-1
J: TRBJ2-1
CDR3: CSARGQPLLSGEGRSNEQFF
DNA: TGCAGTGCTAGGGGACAGCCTTTACTTAGCGGGGAGGGCCGGAGCAATGAGCAGTTCTTC

D: -
size: few
V: TRBV6-5
J: TRBJ1-1
CDR3: CASRAGTNTEAFF
DNA: TGTGCCAGCAGGGCGGGGACGAACACTGAAGCTTTCTTT

D: -
size: few
V: TRBV20-1
J: TRBJ1-6
CDR3: CSAMGPYNSPLHF
DNA: TGCAGTGCCATGGGACCCTATAATTCACCCCTCCACTTT

D: -
size: -
V: TRBV15
J: TRBJ2-7
CDR3: CATSTGPPGPYEQYF
DNA: TGTGCCACCAGCACCGGGCCTCCCGGACCCTACGAGCAGTACTTC

D: -
size: few
V: TRBV7-8
J: TRBJ1-1
CDR3: CASSSSPVVSTEAFF
DNA: TGTGCCAGCAGCTCGAGTCCAGTGGTAAGCACTGAAGCTTTCTTT

D: -
size: -
V: TRBV20-1
J: TRBJ1-5
CDR3: CSAREDSNQPQHF
DNA: TGCAGTGCTAGAGAAGATAGCAATCAGCCCCAGCATTTT

D: TRBD2
size: -
V: TRBV20-1
J: TRBJ2-7
CDR3: CSAPDRGSSYEQYF
DNA: TGCAGTGCTCCGGACCGCGGGAGCTCCTACGAGCAGTACTTC

D: -
size: -
V: TRBV12-3/TRBV12-4
J: TRBJ1-5
CDR3: CASSGGVRGQPQHF
DNA: TGTGCCAGCAGCGGGGGGGTGCGAGGTCAGCCCCAGCATTTT

D: -
size: once
V: TRBV7-2
J: TRBJ2-3
CDR3: CASSLGGIRADTQYF
DNA: TGTGCCAGCAGCTTGGGCGGGATAAGGGCAGATACGCAGTATTTT

D: -
size: few
V: TRBV20-1
J: TRBJ1-2
CDR3: CSAIPGPIEDGYTF
DNA: TGCAGTGCTATTCCCGGACCTATTGAAGATGGCTACACCTTC

D: -
size: few
V: TRBV12-3/TRBV12-4
J: TRBJ1-3
CDR3: CASKKNYTIGSGNTIYF
DNA: TGTGCCAGCAAAAAGAATTACACCATCGGCAGTGGAAACACCATATATTTT

D: TRBD2
size: few
V: TRBV20-1
J: TRBJ2-7
CDR3: CSARPLAGGPEQYF
DNA: TGCAGTGCTAGACCACTAGCGGGAGGGCCCGAGCAGTACTTC

D: -
size: few
V: TRBV6-1
J: TRBJ2-3
CDR3: CASTAQATDTQYF
DNA: TGTGCCAGCACCGCGCAAGCGACAGATACGCAGTATTTT

D: -
size: -
V: TRBV6-5
J: TRBJ1-2
CDR3: CASSYKRERGYTF
DNA: TGTGCCAGCAGTTACAAGCGGGAGAGAGGCTACACCTTC

D: TRBD1
size: -
V: TRBV2
J: TRBJ2-7
CDR3: CASSEGYRTGVGEQYF
DNA: TGTGCCAGCAGCGAAGGGTACAGGACAGGGGTCGGAGAGCAGTACTTC

D: -
size: -
V: TRBV10-3
J: TRBJ2-7
CDR3: CAISKDKYEQYF
DNA: TGTGCCATCAGTAAAGACAAGTACGAGCAGTACTTC

D: TRBD1
size: once
V: TRBV15
J: TRBJ1-6
CDR3: CATSREGPTGERNSPLHF
DNA: TGTGCCACCAGCAGAGAAGGTCCGACAGGGGAGCGAAATTCACCCCTCCACTTT

D: TRBD1
size: -
V: TRBV6-5
J: TRBJ1-3
CDR3: CASSPPGQGPLYF
DNA: TGTGCCAGCAGTCCGCCGGGACAGGGGCCCCTATATTTT

D: -
size: -
V: TRBV5-1
J: TRBJ2-5
CDR3: CASSFLREETQYF
DNA: TGCGCCAGCAGCTTCCTTAGGGAAGAGACCCAGTACTTC

D: -
size: few
V: TRBV10-3
J: TRBJ2-1
CDR3: CATQTGASYNEQFF
DNA: TGTGCCACCCAGACAGGTGCCTCCTACAATGAGCAGTTCTTC

D: TRBD1
size: few
V: TRBV7-2
J: TRBJ1-5
CDR3: CASSPGTGDQPQHF
DNA: TGTGCCAGCAGCCCCGGGACAGGGGACCAGCCCCAGCATTTT

D: TRBD2
size: few
V: TRBV28
J: TRBJ2-7
CDR3: CASSLGGSTYEQYF
DNA: TGTGCCAGCAGTTTAGGCGGGAGTACCTACGAGCAGTACTTC

D: TRBD1
size: -
V: TRBV7-8
J: TRBJ1-5
CDR3: CASSQHRQGSNQPQHF
DNA: TGTGCCAGCAGCCAACATCGACAGGGTAGCAATCAGCCCCAGCATTTT

D: TRBD1
size: -
V: TRBV20-1
J: TRBJ1-6
CDR3: CSAPGTGYSPLHF
DNA: TGCAGTGCCCCCGGGACAGGATATTCACCCCTCCACTTT

D: -
size: few
V: TRBV9
J: TRBJ1-4
CDR3: CASSAPSGATNEKLFF
DNA: TGTGCCAGCAGCGCGCCCTCCGGGGCAACTAATGAAAAACTGTTTTTT

D: TRBD2
size: -
V: TRBV24-1
J: TRBJ2-1
CDR3: CATMDSGRANEQFF
DNA: TGTGCCACCATGGATAGCGGGAGGGCCAATGAGCAGTTCTTC

D: -
size: few
V: TRBV28
J: TRBJ2-5
CDR3: CASSFQGNQETQYF
DNA: TGTGCCAGCAGTTTCCAGGGAAATCAAGAGACCCAGTACTTC

D: -
size: -
V: TRBV6-5
J: TRBJ2-1
CDR3: CASSYEWGSRNEQFF
DNA: TGTGCCAGCAGTTACGAGTGGGGTTCACGCAATGAGCAGTTCTTC

D: -
size: many
V: TRBV6-6
J: TRBJ2-1
CDR3: CASSRPYNEQFF
DNA: TGTGCCAGCAGTCGACCGTACAATGAGCAGTTCTTC

D: -
size: -
V: TRBV20-1
J: TRBJ2-1
CDR3: CSARDSLVYNEQFF
DNA: TGCAGTGCTAGAGATAGCTTGGTATACAATGAGCAGTTCTTC

D: TRBD2
size: -
V: TRBV12-3/TRBV12-4
J: TRBJ2-1
CDR3: CASRKTGTSGSHEQFF
DNA: TGTGCCAGCAGGAAAACCGGGACTAGCGGGAGCCATGAGCAGTTCTTC

D: -
size: few
V: TRBV12-3/TRBV12-4
J: TRBJ2-1
CDR3: CASSLDSGGQFF
DNA: TGTGCCAGCAGTTTGGATAGTGGGGGGCAGTTCTTC

D: -
size: few
V: TRBV12-3/TRBV12-4
J: TRBJ1-1
CDR3: CASSFRWRWGTEAFF
DNA: TGTGCCAGCAGTTTTAGATGGCGGTGGGGCACTGAAGCTTTCTTT

D: -
size: few
V: TRBV7-8
J: TRBJ2-5
CDR3: CASSLDGFVETQYF
DNA: TGTGCCAGCAGCTTAGACGGATTCGTAGAGACCCAGTACTTC

D: -
size: -
V: TRBV29-1
J: TRBJ1-1
CDR3: CSVGADTYTEAFF
DNA: TGCAGCGTCGGGGCGGACACCTACACTGAAGCTTTCTTT

D: TRBD1
size: -
V: TRBV7-8
J: TRBJ1-5
CDR3: CASSPLRTGGQPQHF
DNA: TGTGCCAGCAGCCCCCTCCGGACAGGGGGACAGCCCCAGCATTTT

D: -
size: few
V: TRBV20-1
J: TRBJ1-6
CDR3: CSADQYSPLHF
DNA: TGCAGTGCGGACCAGTATTCACCCCTCCACTTT

D: TRBD2
size: -
V: TRBV12-3/TRBV12-4
J: TRBJ2-1
CDR3: CASSPPGLAGGDEQFF
DNA: TGTGCCAGCAGTCCCCCCGGACTAGCGGGAGGGGATGAGCAGTTCTTC

D: TRBD2
size: few
V: TRBV5-6
J: TRBJ2-7
CDR3: CASSLVSGRAGRHEQYF
DNA: TGTGCCAGCAGCTTGGTTAGCGGGAGAGCAGGAAGGCACGAGCAGTACTTC

D: TRBD1
size: -
V: TRBV5-1
J: TRBJ1-2
CDR3: CASGALGTDKSHTF
DNA: TGCGCCAGCGGAGCCCTAGGGACAGATAAGTCACACACCTTC

D: -
size: -
V: TRBV14
J: TRBJ2-7
CDR3: CASSHPRGKIYEQYF
DNA: TGTGCCAGCAGCCACCCCAGGGGAAAAATCTACGAGCAGTACTTC

D: -
size: few
V: TRBV20-1
J: TRBJ2-1
CDR3: CSARSLGTYNEQFF
DNA: TGCAGTGCTAGGTCCCTAGGGACCTACAATGAGCAGTTCTTC